The next 19 T cell receptor beta chains were all read from a single sample in a study of blood T cell repertoires in COVID-19 (dated by TCRdb to about 2020). The library was built by means of the immunoSEQ multiplex PCR assay. TCRdb provides this immuneACCESS table in a form limited to in-frame rearrangements. Some clones are lacking; in checked studies, under half of them reflect an unresolved V gene, and why the rest are absent is not known. Present in this sample are roughly 250,000 clones, 80% to 95% of which were seen just once. The ten biggest clones cover approximately 2% of the sample. Sequenced: PBMCs or T cells enriched from blood (not recorded which). Receptor source: a young woman who had recovered from COVID-19.

This chain joins TRBV7-8 and TRBJ1-2; D is uncertain. V dropped 0 bases and J dropped 6 bases, with 5 bases sitting between them. Germline CDR1 and CDR2: SGHVS and FQNEAQ. The CDR3 consists of 12 residues. CDR3 bases: TGTGCCAGCAGCTTAGCCCGGGATGGCTACACCTTC. This sequence encodes CASSLARDGYTF.

The chain recombines TRBV6-6 with TRBJ1-3; the D gene is possibly TRBD1 (6 bases). The CDR3 runs 12 residues. The V gene lost 10 bases and the J gene lost 4 bases, with 11 bases spanning the gap. Germline V gene lookup returns CDR1 MNHNY and CDR2 SVGAGI (reference sequence). CDR3 in DNA: TGTGCCACCAGGGGCGAGGGAAACACCATATATTTT. This sequence encodes CATRGEGNTIYF.

The J gene is TRBJ2-7, the V gene TRBV5-1; 9 bases are shared with TRBD1. The CDR3 sequence is 16 residues long. Unmatched junction bases numbered 13, after V lost 4 bases and J lost 5 bases. Looked up from germline, CDR1 is SGHRS and CDR2 is YFSETQ. CDR3 sequence: CASSPSTGQGSHEQYF. CDR3 nucleotides: TGCGCCAGCAGCCCCTCGACGGGACAGGGATCCCACGAGCAGTACTTC.

The chain carries TRBV5-1 and TRBJ1-1; 11 nucleotides match TRBD1. V was clipped by 3 bases and J by 5 bases; unmatched bases: 6. Germline assignment: CDR1 SGHRS and CDR2 YFSETQ. CDR3 length equals 15 residues. CDR3 sequence reads: CASSSDRGLWTEAFF. CDR3 in DNA: TGCGCCAGCAGCTCGGACAGGGGGCTGTGGACTGAAGCTTTCTTT.

J is TRBJ2-1 and V is TRBV18; possibly TRBD2 for D (5 bases). CDR1 and CDR2 from the germline V gene are KGHSH and LQKENI. Trimming took 3 bases from V and 8 from J, leaving 17 bases between them. The CDR3 length is 15 residues. The CDR3 nucleotides read TGTGCCAGCTCACCTCGGGGTTCCTCGAGCGATGAGCAGTTCTTC. This encodes CASSPRGSSSDEQFF.

J is TRBJ2-6 and V is TRBV27, with D hard to call. Germline V CDR1 and CDR2: MNHEY, SMNVEV (reference sequence). This CDR3 is built from 15 residues. V lost 2 bases and J 1 base, leaving 6 bases between the germline ends. CDR3 nucleotide sequence: TGTGCCAGCAGTTTAGCGGCTTCTGGGGCCAACGTCCTGACTTTC. It codes for CASSLAASGANVLTF.

A single count supports this clone. The CDR3 DNA reads TGTGCCAGCAGTGTGTCAGTCAGGGCAGCTTTCTTT. Its protein product is CASSVSVRAAFF. The chain links TRBV2 to TRBJ1-1; tentative D call: TRBD1 (5 bases). V lost 4 bases and J lost 10, with 13 bases in between. The CDR3 sequence is 12 residues long. Per the germline V gene, CDR1 is SNHLY and CDR2 is FYNNEI.

The chain joins TRBV5-1 to TRBJ2-2; TRBD2 agrees at 9 bases. The germline V gene encodes CDR1 SGHRS and CDR2 YFSETQ. This CDR3 is built from 15 residues. V gave up 8 bases and J gave up 3 bases; unmatched junction bases: 8. The CDR3 loop is CASYGLASYTGELFF. Written as DNA, the CDR3 is TGCGCCAGTTACGGACTAGCGAGTTACACCGGGGAGCTGTTTTTT.

V and J are TRBV5-1 and TRBJ2-3; D remains ambiguous. Germline-derived CDR1 and CDR2 are SGHRS and YFSETQ. The CDR3 sequence is 15 residues long. Trimming cost V 0 bases and J 1 base, with 9 bases left between them. The CDR3 sequence: CASSLDGARTDTQYF. CDR3 coding DNA: TGCGCCAGCAGCTTGGACGGAGCCCGCACAGATACGCAGTATTTT.

The chain uses TRBV27 and TRBJ1-5; the match to TRBD1 covers 7 bases. The CDR3 runs 15 residues. Germline values: CDR1 MNHEY, CDR2 SMNVEV (reference sequence). V was pared by 5 bases and J by 3 bases, with 7 bases of the junction left unmatched. DNA of the CDR3: TGTGCCAGCAGTCCACTGGACAGGCTCAATCAGCCCCAGCATTTT. Translation: CASSPLDRLNQPQHF.

The chain couples TRBV7-9 to TRBJ1-2; 10 bases are a match to TRBD1. The CDR3 sequence is 14 residues long. Germline CDR1 is SEHNR and CDR2 is FQNEAQ (reference sequence). Trimming cost V 6 bases and J 7 bases; bases outside gene matches: 8. CDR3 bases: TGTGCCAGCAGTCACTCGACAGGGGGCATTGGCTACACCTTC. The encoded protein is CASSHSTGGIGYTF.

As regards this clone: One junction end does not reproduce the germline sequence, and a read error may be involved. V gene TRBV5-1 combines with J gene TRBJ1-4; D unresolved. The CDR3 runs to 14 residues. Germline-derived CDR1 and CDR2 are SGHRS and YFSETQ. CDR3 loop: CASSPFEGNEKLFF. CDR3 nucleotide sequence: TGCGCCAGCAGCCCGTTTGAGGGTAATGAAAAGCTGTTTTTT.

CDR3 region: CSASSREGSTDTQYF. DNA for the CDR3: TGCAGTGCTAGTTCCAGGGAGGGTAGCACAGATACGCAGTATTTT. The V and J genes are TRBV20-1 and TRBJ2-3, with 7 bases lining up with TRBD2. The CDR3 runs 15 residues. The J segment lost 0 bases and the V segment lost 3 bases, leaving 6 bases of the junction unmatched. The V gene's germline CDR1 is DFQATT and CDR2 SNEGSKA (reference sequence).

The genes are TRBV10-3 and TRBJ2-2; 8 bases map to TRBD2. V shed 8 bases and J 5 bases; nucleotides not matched to a gene: 4. The CDR3 length is 13 residues. Germline V gene data show CDR1 as ENHRY and CDR2 as SYGVKD. The CDR3, as DNA: TGTGCCATCGGGCGGGGGGTGACCGGGGAGCTGTTTTTT. This gives the protein CAIGRGVTGELFF.

V usage is TRBV3-1 (or the pseudogene TRBV3-2) and J usage is TRBJ2-5; the D gene is possibly TRBD2 (5 bases). Trimming stripped 3 bases from V and 4 bases from J, with 12 bases between. CDR1 and CDR2 from the germline V gene are LGHDT and YNNKEL (reference sequence). The CDR3 covers 14 residues. The CDR3 DNA follows: TGTGCCAGCAGCCAGATGGGTGGAGGAGAGACCCAGTACTTC. This gives the protein CASSQMGGGETQYF.

This rearrangement joins TRBV7-2 to TRBJ2-7, with 8 positions matching TRBD2. CDR1 is SGHTA, CDR2 FQGNSA, per germline. The J segment lost 2 bases and the V segment lost 2 bases, leaving 2 bases of the junction unmatched. The CDR3 covers 14 residues. CDR3 residues: CASSLKGLAYEQYF. The CDR3 DNA is TGTGCCAGCAGCTTAAAGGGACTAGCCTACGAGCAGTACTTC.

V usage is TRBV13 and J usage is TRBJ2-5; D is uncertain. Germline CDR1 is PRHDT and CDR2 is FYEKMQ (reference sequence). Deletions cut 5 bases from V and 1 base from J, with 8 bases between. The CDR3 consists of 13 residues. The CDR3 reads CASSPQSQETQYF. The CDR3 DNA sequence: TGTGCCAGCAGCCCCCAATCCCAAGAGACCCAGTACTTC.

J is TRBJ1-1 and V is TRBV4-1; D is undetermined. The CDR3 has 14 residues. The V and J ends lost 8 bases and 4 bases respectively, with 17 bases between them. CDR1 is MGHRA and CDR2 is YSYEKL in the germline V gene. The CDR3 nucleotides read TGCGCCAGCCGCTCGACCGCAGGCCCCACTGAAGCTTTCTTT. Encoded protein: CASRSTAGPTEAFF.

The J gene is TRBJ1-2, the V gene TRBV18; TRBD1 might be the D (6 bases). CDR1 and CDR2 from the germline V gene are KGHSH and LQKENI. V lost 3 bases and J 12 bases, leaving 14 bases between the germline ends. The CDR3 has 12 amino acids. CDR3 nucleotide sequence: TGTGCCAGCTCACCTACGGCGGGGGGGCACACCTTC. Its protein product is CASSPTAGGHTF.